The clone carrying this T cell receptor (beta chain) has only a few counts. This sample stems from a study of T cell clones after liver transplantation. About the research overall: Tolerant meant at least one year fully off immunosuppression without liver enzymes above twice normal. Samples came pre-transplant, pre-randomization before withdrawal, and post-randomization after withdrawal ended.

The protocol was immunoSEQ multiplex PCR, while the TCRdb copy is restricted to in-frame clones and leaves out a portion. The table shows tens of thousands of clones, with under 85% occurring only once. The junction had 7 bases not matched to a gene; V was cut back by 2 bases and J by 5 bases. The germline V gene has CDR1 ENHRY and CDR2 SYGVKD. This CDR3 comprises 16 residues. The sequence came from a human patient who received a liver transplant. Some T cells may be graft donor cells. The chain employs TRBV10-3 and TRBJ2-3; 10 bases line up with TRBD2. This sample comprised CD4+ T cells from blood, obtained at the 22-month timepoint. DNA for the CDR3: TGTGCCATCAGTGAGCCGAAGCGGGGGGGCGGAGATACGCAGTATTTT. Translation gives CAISEPKRGGGDTQYF.